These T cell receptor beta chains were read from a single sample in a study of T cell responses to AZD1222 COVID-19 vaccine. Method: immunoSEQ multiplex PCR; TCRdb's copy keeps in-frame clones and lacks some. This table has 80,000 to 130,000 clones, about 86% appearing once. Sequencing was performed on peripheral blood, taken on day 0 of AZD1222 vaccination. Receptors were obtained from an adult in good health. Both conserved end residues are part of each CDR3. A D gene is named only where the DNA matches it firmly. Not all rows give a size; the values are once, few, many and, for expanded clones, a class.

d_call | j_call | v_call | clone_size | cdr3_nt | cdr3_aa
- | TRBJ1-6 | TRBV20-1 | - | TGCAGTGCTAGTACGAGAGGACTTTATAATTCACCCCTCCACTTT | CSASTRGLYNSPLHF
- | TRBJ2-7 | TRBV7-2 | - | TGTGCCAGCAGCCCCACGGGACTCTCCTACGAGCAGTACTTC | CASSPTGLSYEQYF
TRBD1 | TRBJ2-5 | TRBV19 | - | TGTGCCAGTGCGCGGGACAGGGTCCAAGAGACCCAGTACTTC | CASARDRVQETQYF
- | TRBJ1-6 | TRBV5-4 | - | TGTGCCAGCAGCTTTACCCCGGGACGGAGAAATTCACCCCTCCACTTT | CASSFTPGRRNSPLHF
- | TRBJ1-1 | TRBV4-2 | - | TGTGCCAGCAGCCAAGATATGGCGGTCATGAACACTGAAGCTTTCTTT | CASSQDMAVMNTEAFF
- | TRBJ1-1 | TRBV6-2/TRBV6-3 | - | TGTGCCAGCAGTCCCCGGGGAGGGGCGGACACTGAAGCTTTCTTT | CASSPRGGADTEAFF
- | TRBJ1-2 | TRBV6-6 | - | TGTGCCAGCAGTTACGTATCAGGGTATGGCTACACCTTC | CASSYVSGYGYTF
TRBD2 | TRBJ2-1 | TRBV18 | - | TGTGCCAGCTCACCAGTGGCGGGGGGGGCCTACAATGAGCAGTTCTTC | CASSPVAGGAYNEQFF
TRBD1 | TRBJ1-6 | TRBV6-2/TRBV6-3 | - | TGTGCCAGCAGTGGACAGGGAAGGTCACCCCTCCACTTT | CASSGQGRSPLHF
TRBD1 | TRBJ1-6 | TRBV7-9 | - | TGTGCCAGCAGCATGGGACAGGGAGAATCACCCCTCCACTTT | CASSMGQGESPLHF
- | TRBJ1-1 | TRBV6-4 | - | TGTGCCAGCAGCTCCCAGTTGGACACTGAAGCTTTCTTT | CASSSQLDTEAFF
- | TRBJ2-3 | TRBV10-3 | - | TGTGCCATCAGTGGCACAGATACGCAGTATTTT | CAISGTDTQYF
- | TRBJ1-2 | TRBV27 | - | TGTGCCAGCAGTCTCTCCGGGGCCTCCGAAACCTTC | CASSLSGASETF
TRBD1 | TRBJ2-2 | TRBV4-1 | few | TGCGCCAGCAGCGCGAGTGGGACAGGGGACACCGGGGAGCTGTTTTTT | CASSASGTGDTGELFF
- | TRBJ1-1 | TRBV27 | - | TGTGCCAGCAGCCACAGGGAGGAAGCTTTCTTT | CASSHREEAFF
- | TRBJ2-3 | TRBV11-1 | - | TGTGCCAGCAGCCCGAGCGGGTTGAGGAATACGCAGTATTTT | CASSPSGLRNTQYF
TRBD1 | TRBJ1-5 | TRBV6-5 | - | TGTGCCAGCAGGTCGACAGGGATGGTGGAGCCCCAGCATTTT | CASRSTGMVEPQHF
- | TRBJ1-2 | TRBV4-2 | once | TGTGCCAGCAGCCAAGGACCTGGCCTACAGCATAACTATGGCTACACCTTC | CASSQGPGLQHNYGYTF
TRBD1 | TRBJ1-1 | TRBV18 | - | TGTGCCAGCTCACCCCGGGACAGGCCCCTTGAAGCTTTCTTT | CASSPRDRPLEAFF
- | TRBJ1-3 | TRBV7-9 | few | TGTGCCAGCAGCGAAAGGGTTGGAAACACCATATATTTT | CASSERVGNTIYF
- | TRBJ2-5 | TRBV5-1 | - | TGCGCCAGCACCGGGCGGGGCCAGACCCAGTACTTC | CASTGRGQTQYF
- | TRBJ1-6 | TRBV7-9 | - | TGTGCCAGCAGCCTCGGGGGGGGGACGAATTCACCCCTCCACTTT | CASSLGGGTNSPLHF
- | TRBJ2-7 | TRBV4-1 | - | TGCGCCAGCAGCCAAGATTTTCAGGTCACCTACGAGCAGTACTTC | CASSQDFQVTYEQYF
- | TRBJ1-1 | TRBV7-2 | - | TGTGCCAGCATCCACCGCGGGGGCCAATCCATGAACACTGAAGCTTTCTTT | CASIHRGGQSMNTEAFF
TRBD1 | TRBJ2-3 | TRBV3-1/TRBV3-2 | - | TGTGCCAGCAGTCACTACAGGGGGAGAGGAATGGGCACAGATACGCAGTATTTT | CASSHYRGRGMGTDTQYF
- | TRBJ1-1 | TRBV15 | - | TGTGCCACCAGCAGAATGGGCACTGAAGCTTTCTTT | CATSRMGTEAFF
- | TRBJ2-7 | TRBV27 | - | TGTGCCAGCAGTCCGGCGGTTGGATATGCCGGTTCCGAGCAGTACTTC | CASSPAVGYAGSEQYF
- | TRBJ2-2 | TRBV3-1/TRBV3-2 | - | TGTGCCAGCGAACCACAAGCGGTTACCGGGGAGCTGTTTTTT | CASEPQAVTGELFF
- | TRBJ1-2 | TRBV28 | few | TGTGCCAGCAGTTTATTTCAGGGTTTATACTATGGCTACACCTTC | CASSLFQGLYYGYTF
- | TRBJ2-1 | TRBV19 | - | TGTGCCAGTAGTAAGCAGGGGATAAGGTCCTACAATGAGCAGTTCTTC | CASSKQGIRSYNEQFF
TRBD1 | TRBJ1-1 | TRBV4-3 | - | TGCGCCAGCAGCCAAGACCCTGACAGGGTCAGTGAAGCTTTCTTT | CASSQDPDRVSEAFF
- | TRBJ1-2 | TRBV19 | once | TGTGCCAGTAGCAACTTACCCCGGGGCTACACCTTC | CASSNLPRGYTF
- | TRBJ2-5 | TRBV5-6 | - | TGTGCCAGCAGCTTGGGTTTCGGGGAAGAGACCCAGTACTTC | CASSLGFGEETQYF
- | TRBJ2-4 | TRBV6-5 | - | TGTGCCAGCAGACAGCTAGCCAAAAACATTCAGTACTTC | CASRQLAKNIQYF
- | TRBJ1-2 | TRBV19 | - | TGTGCCAGTAGCCTGGACGTCGCTTCTAACTATGGCTACACCTTC | CASSLDVASNYGYTF
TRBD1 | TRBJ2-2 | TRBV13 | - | TGTGCCAGCAGTTCTGGACAGGGTAGGAACACCGGGGAGCTGTTTTTT | CASSSGQGRNTGELFF
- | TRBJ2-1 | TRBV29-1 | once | TGCAGCGCTGGGGGGAAAGAGCAGTTCTTC | CSAGGKEQFF
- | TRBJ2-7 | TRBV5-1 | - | TGCGCCAGCAGCCCGCATTCGGACTCGACCTCCTACGAGCAGTACTTC | CASSPHSDSTSYEQYF
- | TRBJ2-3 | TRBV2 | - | TGTGCCAGCAGTGCTGGGATGGGGGCAGATACGCAGTATTTT | CASSAGMGADTQYF
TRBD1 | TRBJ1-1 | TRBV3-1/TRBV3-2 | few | TGTGCCAGCAGCCAAGTTATGGGACAGGGAGGCACTGAAGCTTTCTTT | CASSQVMGQGGTEAFF
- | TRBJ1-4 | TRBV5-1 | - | TGCGCCAGCAGCTTGGCTGTGGGAACTAATGAAAAACTGTTTTTT | CASSLAVGTNEKLFF
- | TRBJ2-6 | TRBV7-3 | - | TGTGCCAGCAGCTTAGCAGGGACCTCTGGGGCCAACGTCCTGACTTTC | CASSLAGTSGANVLTF
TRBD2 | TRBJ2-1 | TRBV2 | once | TGTGCCAGCAGTGAAGCTGAGCGGGGGGTCCGGAATGAGCAGTTCTTC | CASSEAERGVRNEQFF
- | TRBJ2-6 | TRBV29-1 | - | TGCAGCGTTGTGGGAGACAACGCATCTGGGGCCAACGTCCTGACTTTC | CSVVGDNASGANVLTF
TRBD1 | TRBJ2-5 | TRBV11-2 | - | TGTGCCAGCAGCCCACAGGGGTCCGGGGAGACCCAGTACTTC | CASSPQGSGETQYF
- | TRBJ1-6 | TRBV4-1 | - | TGCGCCAGCAGCCAAGATCGGGGCCTGAGCTCCTATAATTCACCCCTCCACTTT | CASSQDRGLSSYNSPLHF
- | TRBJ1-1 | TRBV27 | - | TGTGCCAGCAGTTTATATGGTTCAGAGGGCACTGAAGCTTTCTTT | CASSLYGSEGTEAFF
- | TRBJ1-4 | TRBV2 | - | TGTGCCAGCAGTGTTGGTTCAACTAATGAAAAACTGTTTTTT | CASSVGSTNEKLFF
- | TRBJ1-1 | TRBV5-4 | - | TGTGCCAGCAGGGGGGTAGGAACTGAAGCTTTCTTT | CASRGVGTEAFF
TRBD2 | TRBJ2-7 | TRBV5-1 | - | TGCGCCAGCAGCTTGGATAGCGGGGCCTCCTACGAGCAGTACTTC | CASSLDSGASYEQYF
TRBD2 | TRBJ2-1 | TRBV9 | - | TGTGCCAGCACATTAGCGGGGGACAACAATGAGCAGTTCTTC | CASTLAGDNNEQFF
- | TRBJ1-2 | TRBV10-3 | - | TGTGCCATCAGGTCCCAGGGGATACACTATGGCTACACCTTC | CAIRSQGIHYGYTF
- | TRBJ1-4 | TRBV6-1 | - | TGTGCCAGCAGTGAAGGCAGGGGTGCAACTAATGAAAAACTGTTTTTT | CASSEGRGATNEKLFF
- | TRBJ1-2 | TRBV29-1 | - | TGCAGCGTTGGCACAGGGCCGGATGGCTACACCTTC | CSVGTGPDGYTF
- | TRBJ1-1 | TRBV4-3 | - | TGCGCCAGCAGCCAGCACCCAAGGAACACTGAAGCTTTCTTT | CASSQHPRNTEAFF
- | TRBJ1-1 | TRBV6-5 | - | TGTGCCAGCAGTCTCATCGAGAACACTGAAGCTTTCTTT | CASSLIENTEAFF
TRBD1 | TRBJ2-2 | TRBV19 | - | TGTGCCAGTAGTACCCTCCCGGGACAGGGTGCCGGGGAGCTGTTTTTT | CASSTLPGQGAGELFF
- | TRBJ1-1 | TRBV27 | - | TGTGCCAGCAGGGGGGCCGGGACTGAAGCTTTCTTT | CASRGAGTEAFF
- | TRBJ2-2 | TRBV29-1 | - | TGCAGCGTTCTGCCGTCGGGAACCGGGGAGCTGTTTTTT | CSVLPSGTGELFF